This T cell receptor (beta chain) was captured by sequencing in a study of cytomegalovirus exposure and HLA in healthy donors (dated 2017 in TCRdb). Turning to the overall study: In an earlier analysis of 450 to 750 of the donors, 276 Gb of sequence data and 100 million or so unique TCR beta sequences from roughly 180 million T cells were reported. The genetic ancestry cluster associated with self-reported Caucasian donors included 70% to 85% of the 398 genotyped donors. In a later genetic analysis, genome-wide SNP genotypes for about three fifths of the roughly 670 donors were used, and that subset was treated as a discovery cohort. To predict cytomegalovirus infection status, the study brought together high-throughput TCR immunosequencing, statistical association of individual TCRs with disease status, and machine learning. The study was designed to test whether signatures of past pathogen exposure could be identified by cataloging public T cell receptors. Five DR-DQ haplotypes were treated as single units for association and clustering because of strong linkage in the cohort. Roughly 310 gigabases of sequencing data and tens of millions of unique TCR sequences were included in an early release covering 550 to 800 HLA-typed donors. Typing coverage differed by locus: A, B, C, DRB1 and DQB1 were typed in about 629-640 donors, DQA1 in roughly 510, DPA1 in nearly 610, and DPB1 in approximately 450. Donor age, sex, ethnicity and CMV serostatus were compiled together with the repertoire data. To decide whether each TCR beta V gene segment behaved as functional or pseudogenic, an earlier analysis of 587 of the donors relied on high-throughput TCR beta sequencing. Class I and class II HLA loci were covered by the typing at four-digit resolution. The T cell repertoires of 666 subjects were profiled by immunosequencing and related to cytomegalovirus serostatus. To study patterns of TCR occurrence, a later analysis re-analyzed previously published TCR beta repertoires from around 670 donors and added high-resolution HLA genotyping. Along with the approximately 700-subject first cohort, a separate validation cohort of some 130 different subjects was used. Among roughly 400 genotyped donors of the cohort, an average of roughly 230,000 unique TCR beta nucleotide sequences was sequenced per donor, of which 15% to 20% were non-productive. All discovery cohort repertoires had been generated using a single sequencing platform. Rather than drawing on any new phenotypic data, the later analysis identified candidate immune exposures from TCR beta sequences and the way those sequences occurred across donors.

The cohort comprised fewer than 750 healthy bone marrow donors. At the time of sampling, all cohort members were nominally healthy, though unrecorded immune exposures were likely present. The donor tested CMV seronegative, placing the donor among the roughly 340 seronegative members of the cohort. Every donor gave a peripheral blood sample, and the peripheral blood mononuclear cells from that sample were used for TCR beta sequencing. Genomic DNA extraction from the blood cell samples was performed with the Qiagen DNeasy Blood Extraction Kit. Broad study findings and their caveats: Most TCR sequences were observed very rarely across donors, whereas some public TCRs were present in many individuals. In a later analysis, the rate of TCR association differed among HLA loci, with DRB1 alleles having the most associated TCRs and HLA-C alleles having the fewest. A group of highly shared sequence variants was considered likely to be a technical artifact of the sequencing pipeline. Because counts were too low, 15 or so rarely observed V segments, including chromosome 9 orphons, were excluded from the earlier analysis of some 590 of the donors. A later analysis associated 16,951 TCR beta sequences with specific HLA alleles at a false discovery rate of 0.05. Immune exposure information for the cohort was limited to CMV serostatus. The cohort was sequenced for TCR beta chains only, and without alpha or paired-chain data the features that could be detected were limited. The study listed 164 TCR beta chains as associated with cytomegalovirus. The classifier was reported to diagnose cytomegalovirus status with high specificity and sensitivity in both the original cohort and the validation cohort. In a later analysis, several top co-occurrence clusters were reported to appear linked to parvovirus B19, influenza, CMV and Epstein-Barr virus. It was suggested by the authors that the approach could potentially be generalized to other disease states and immunological phenotypes. In a later analysis, most CMV-associated TCR beta chains were found to appear HLA-restricted, with HLA associations seemingly driven largely by CMV exposure. In vitro tests confirmed that a few of the cytomegalovirus-associated TCR beta chains recognize cytomegalovirus antigens. Assigning TCR associations to individual alleles was difficult when HLA alleles, especially DR and DQ, strongly co-occurred. A further reported finding was that TCR beta sequences accurately predicted the HLA-A and HLA-B alleles for most subjects in the first cohort. A later genetic analysis reported fewer N-insertions in productive TCRs among donors in an Asian-associated ancestry cluster than the approximately 670-donor mean. Because HLA typing was unavailable for some donors at each locus, only the typed subset was used in association tests. Broadly in line with IMGT annotations, most TCR beta V segments showed up in productive rearrangements about 90% or about 30% of the time in an earlier analysis of approximately 600 of the donors. Roughly uniform sequencing depth across donors was assumed in presence/absence analyses, although this assumption may not hold. Linkage disequilibrium might explain the correlated functional status among segregating V segments, but an unknown experimental factor could not be ruled out. The 87-base-pair reads could not distinguish some IMGT-functional V segments, including TRBV6-2 and TRBV6-3, so those segments were excluded. An association between a missense DCLRE1C variant and V-gene and J-gene trimming of TCR beta chains was found in a later genetic analysis and replicated in an independent cohort. Compared with equally common non-associated chains, HLA-associated TCR beta chains in a later analysis were more clonally expanded and had lower generation probabilities.

Library creation used the immunoSEQ multiplex PCR assay. For the multiplex PCR, a mixture combining 60 forward primers for TCR Vbeta segments and 13 reverse primers for TCR Jbeta segments was used. The CDR3 region of rearranged TCR beta genes was amplified from genomic DNA by a multiplex PCR assay. Amplified TCR beta libraries were sequenced as 87-base-pair reads on the Illumina HiSeq System. Under the source paper's analysis protocol: A later analysis tallied around 87 million unique TCR beta chains across the roughly 610 repertoires, and around 9.9 million of those chains were shared by two or more donors. Raw reads were error-corrected and collapsed into unique sequences by a nearest-neighbor algorithm in which closely related sequences were merged to remove PCR and sequencing errors. CDR3 sequences were aligned to IMGT reference sequences to assign V, D and J gene segments. For a sequence to be retained, a match of at least six nucleotides to both a V gene segment and a J gene segment was required. A rearrangement was called productive if the CDR3 had no stop codons and remained in frame with V and J, and every other rearrangement was called non-productive. Following IMGT convention, CDR3 was defined as the stretch from the second conserved V-encoded cysteine to the conserved J-encoded phenylalanine. In an earlier analysis of some 550 of the donors, sequences lacking an unambiguous match to a single V gene segment were excluded. An earlier analysis of some 500 of the donors classified V segments as functional when productive rearrangements were above 56.7% and as segregating when the standard deviation between donors was above 5%. A statistical classification framework was built for diagnosing cytomegalovirus status from the catalog of TCR beta chain sequences. A later analysis assigned V and J genes by comparing TCR nucleotide sequences with IMGT/GENE-DB human TR gene sequences. The TCRdist pipeline was used in a later analysis to assign CDR3 sequences and most-parsimonious VDJ recombination scenarios. In a later analysis, every TCR beta chain was defined by the combination of its CDR3 amino acid sequence and its V-gene family, and reads without a unique V-gene family were dropped. In a later analysis, approximately 590 highly shared, low-generation-probability nucleotide sequences were removed to address suspected cross-contamination and a sequencing artifact. In a later analysis, a clonal expansion index was calculated for each public chain from normalized within-repertoire ranks of inferred template counts. In a later analysis, generation probabilities were computed using a VDJ recombination model fitted to out-of-frame rearrangements, and the results were checked against IGoR. A later analysis scored TCR-TCR, TCR-HLA and TCR-CMV co-occurrence with hypergeometric tests, applying a repertoire-size bias correction to TCR pairs. False discovery rates were estimated in a later analysis by permuting HLA or CMV assignments 20 times. A later analysis grouped co-occurring TCRs with DBSCAN, adding TCRdist sequence similarity when clustering within HLA-allele-positive subsets. Co-occurrence clustering excluded repertoires with fewer than 30,000 or more than 120,000 public chains, plus five with anomalous nucleotide sharing. Here the immuneACCESS table is served through TCRdb, limited to in-frame sequences with V and J called. Missing clones are a known gap in these copies; in checked studies unresolved V genes cover under half, and the rest lacks a known reason. That table supplies the V and J calls and clone size; D and trimming were determined from the DNA. The sample table contains around 93,000 clones; only one count was recorded for 70% to 85% of them. The ten biggest clones cover about 3.8% of the sample.

A note on this clone: What this receptor recognizes is not known. No much larger clone is present one base from it, and per-base qualities are unavailable.

CDR1 SGDLS and CDR2 YYNGEE were looked up in the germline V gene. The CDR3 covers 13 residues, taking in both the cysteine and the phenylalanine. The DNA shown is the 39-base CDR3, in frame from base 1. V is cut by 3 bases and J by 1 base, and the space between the germline ends is 7 bases. This TCR derives from a man aged 50-60 years in good health and CMV-seronegative. Sequencing was performed on PBMCs. The V gene is TRBV9 and the J gene is TRBJ1-1; no confident D gene assignment can be made. The DNA sequence is as follows: TGTGCCAGCAGCGACCGGGGGAACACTGAAGCTTTCTTT. The encoded protein is CASSDRGNTEAFF.